A selection of T cell receptor beta chains follows, all from one sample in a study of regulatory T cells in long-lasting Graves disease. TCRdb fed the multiplex PCR reads into MiXCR, producing one record per CDR3 protein. This repertoire shows 300,000 or so distinct CDR3 sequences, about 20% found once; its top ten account for less than 35%. This specimen was peripheral blood mononuclear cells (PBMCs), taken when the disease was refractory, from a patient treated with antithyroid drugs. Receptors originate from a female donor with Graves disease. Both conserved end residues are part of each CDR3.

cdr3_length	v_call	j_call	cdr3_aa
15	TRBV10-3	TRBJ1-6	CAISEGREGNSPLHF
15	TRBV6-1	TRBJ1-5	CASKGQFLSNQPQHF
15	TRBV5-6	TRBJ1-6	CASSIFGTLNSPLHF
11	TRBV12-3/TRBV12-4	TRBJ2-7	CASSWAAEQYF
15	TRBV4-3	TRBJ1-1	CASSQEARAGTEAFF
12	TRBV11-3	TRBJ2-7	CASLGPNYEQYF
12	TRBV10-3	TRBJ1-6	CAISDANSPLHF
16	TRBV27	TRBJ1-5	CASSLYLGQGDQPQHF
15	TRBV20-1	TRBJ2-1	CSARKEAGAEAEQFF
15	TRBV6-5	TRBJ1-1	CASSYYIGPATEAFF
16	TRBV28	TRBJ1-5	CASNIRPHRENQPQHF
13	TRBV9	TRBJ2-5	CASSVETRETQYF
13	TRBV11-2	TRBJ2-7	CATKAFGTYEQYF
15	TRBV3-1	TRBJ1-1	CASRDRGSVNTEAFF
15	TRBV7-2	TRBJ2-1	CASSSDRGAYNEQFF
16	TRBV19	TRBJ2-7	CASSIGPGQGSNEQYF
14	TRBV24-1	TRBJ2-5	CATSDLDGQETRYF
15	TRBV7-2	TRBJ1-2	CASSPLDRANYGYTF
13	TRBV2	TRBJ1-6	CASNRDSNSPLHF
13	TRBV11-2	TRBJ2-5	CASGLGGVETQYF
19	TRBV6-1	TRBJ2-2	CASNARGTSGRRNTGELFF
13	TRBV27	TRBJ2-7	CASSSGQLLRQYF
20	TRBV2	TRBJ2-2	CASNSRDRGRSGGAPGELFF
15	TRBV5-1	TRBJ2-7	CASSEGQGIWYEQYF
14	TRBV10-3	TRBJ1-2	CAISGGQGNYGYTF
12	TRBV7-2	TRBJ2-1	CASSLLTREQFF
17	TRBV10-3	TRBJ2-7	CAISESRLAGKAREQYF
15	TRBV24-1	TRBJ1-1	CATRPGGALDTEAFF